This T cell receptor (beta chain) was captured by sequencing in a study of monozygotic twins with inflammatory bowel disease. Concerning this clonotype: Its antigen is unidentified.

TCRdb reprocessed the 5' RACE reads and keeps a single row for each CDR3 protein, giving no DNA. The sample has approximately 120,000 distinct CDR3 sequences. The CDR3 is 14 residues long. Per germline, CDR1 DFQATT and CDR2 SNEGSKA (reference sequence). Total RNA was isolated from whole blood without T cell sorting. Regarding the study as a whole: No one strong IBD-associated signal or clonotype was supported. Clonotype sharing was lower in IBD patients than healthy twins, most markedly with disease activity.

The sequenced sample consisted of blood. The receptor was derived from a human donor with ulcerative colitis or Crohn's disease, or a healthy co-twin of an affected twin (not recorded which). The V and J genes are TRBV20-1 and TRBJ2-3; lacking DNA, the TRBD2 call made by TCRdb goes unchecked. The CDR3 is CSAQTSGVSDTQYF.